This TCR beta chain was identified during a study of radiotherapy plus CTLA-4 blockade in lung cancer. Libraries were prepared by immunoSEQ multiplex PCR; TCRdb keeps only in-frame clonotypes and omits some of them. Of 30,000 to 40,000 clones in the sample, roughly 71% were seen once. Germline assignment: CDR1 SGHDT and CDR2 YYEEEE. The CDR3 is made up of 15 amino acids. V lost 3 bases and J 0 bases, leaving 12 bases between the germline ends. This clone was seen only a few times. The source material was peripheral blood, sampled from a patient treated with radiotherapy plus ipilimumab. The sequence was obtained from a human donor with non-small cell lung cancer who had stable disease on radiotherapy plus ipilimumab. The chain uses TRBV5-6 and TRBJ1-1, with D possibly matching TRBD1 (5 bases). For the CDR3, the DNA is TGTGCCAGCAGCTCCCCGGGGGACCTGAACACTGAAGCTTTCTTT. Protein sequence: CASSSPGDLNTEAFF.